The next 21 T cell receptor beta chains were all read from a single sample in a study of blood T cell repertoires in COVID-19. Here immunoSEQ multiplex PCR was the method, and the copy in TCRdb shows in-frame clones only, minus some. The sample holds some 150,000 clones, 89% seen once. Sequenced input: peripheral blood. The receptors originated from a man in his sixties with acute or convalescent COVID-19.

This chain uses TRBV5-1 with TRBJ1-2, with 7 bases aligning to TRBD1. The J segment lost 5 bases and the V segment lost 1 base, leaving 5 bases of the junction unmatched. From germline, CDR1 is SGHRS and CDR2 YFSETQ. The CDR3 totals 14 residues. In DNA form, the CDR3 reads TGCGCCAGCAGCTTGAATCAGGGGGAGTATGGCTACACCTTC. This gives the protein CASSLNQGEYGYTF.

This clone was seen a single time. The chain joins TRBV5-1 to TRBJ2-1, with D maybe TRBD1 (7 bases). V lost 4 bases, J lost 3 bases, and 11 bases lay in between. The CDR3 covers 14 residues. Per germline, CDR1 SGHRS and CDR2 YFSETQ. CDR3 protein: CASSGGTVYNEQFF. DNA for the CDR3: TGCGCCAGCAGCGGCGGGACAGTCTACAATGAGCAGTTCTTC.

CDR3 sequence: CSERQGDSTNEKLFF. CDR3 bases: TGCAGCGAAAGACAGGGGGACTCAACTAATGAAAAACTGTTTTTT. The rearrangement links TRBV29-1 to TRBJ1-4; 9 positions match TRBD1. V shed 7 bases and J 0 bases; nucleotides not matched to a gene: 6. The germline V gene encodes CDR1 SQVTM and CDR2 ANQGSEA. The CDR3 has 15 amino acids.

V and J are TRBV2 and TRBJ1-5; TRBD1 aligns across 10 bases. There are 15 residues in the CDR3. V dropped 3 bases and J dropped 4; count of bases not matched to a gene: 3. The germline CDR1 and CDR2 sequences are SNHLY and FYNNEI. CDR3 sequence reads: CASSDRQGANQPQHF. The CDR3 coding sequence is TGTGCCAGCAGTGACCGACAGGGGGCTAATCAGCCCCAGCATTTT.

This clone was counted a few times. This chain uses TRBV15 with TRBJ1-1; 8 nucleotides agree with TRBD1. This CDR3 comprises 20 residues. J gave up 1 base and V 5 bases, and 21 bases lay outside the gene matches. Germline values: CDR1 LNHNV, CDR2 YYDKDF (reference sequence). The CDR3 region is CATSPQRGPGGARRNTEAFF. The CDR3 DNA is TGTGCCACCAGCCCTCAAAGAGGCCCAGGGGGCGCCCGGAGGAACACTGAAGCTTTCTTT.

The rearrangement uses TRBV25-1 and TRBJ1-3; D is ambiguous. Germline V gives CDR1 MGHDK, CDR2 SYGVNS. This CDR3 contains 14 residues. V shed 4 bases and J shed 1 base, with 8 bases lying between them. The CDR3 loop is CASSGSGSGNTIYF. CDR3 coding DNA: TGTGCCAGCAGTGGTTCCGGGTCTGGAAACACCATATATTTT.

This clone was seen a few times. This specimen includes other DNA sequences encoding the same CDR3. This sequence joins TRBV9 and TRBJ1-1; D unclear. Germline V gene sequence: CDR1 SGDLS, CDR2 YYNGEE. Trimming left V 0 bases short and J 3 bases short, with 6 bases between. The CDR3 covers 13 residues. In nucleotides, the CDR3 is TGTGCCAGCAGCGTAGAGGGAGACACTGAAGCTTTCTTT. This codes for CASSVEGDTEAFF.

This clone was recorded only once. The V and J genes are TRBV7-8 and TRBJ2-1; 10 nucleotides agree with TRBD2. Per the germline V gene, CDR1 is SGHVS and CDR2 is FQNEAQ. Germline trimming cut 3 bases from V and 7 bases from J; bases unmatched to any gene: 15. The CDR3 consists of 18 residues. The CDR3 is CASSFLSGGVSRSNEQFF. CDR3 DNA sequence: TGTGCCAGCAGCTTCCTGAGCGGGGGGGTCTCTCGGTCTAATGAGCAGTTCTTC.

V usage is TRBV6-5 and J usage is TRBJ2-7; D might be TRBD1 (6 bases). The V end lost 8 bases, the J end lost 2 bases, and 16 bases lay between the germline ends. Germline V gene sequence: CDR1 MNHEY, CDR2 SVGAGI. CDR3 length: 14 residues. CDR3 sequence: CASPVADSAYEQYF. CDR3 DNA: TGTGCCAGCCCCGTGGCGGACAGTGCCTACGAGCAGTACTTC.

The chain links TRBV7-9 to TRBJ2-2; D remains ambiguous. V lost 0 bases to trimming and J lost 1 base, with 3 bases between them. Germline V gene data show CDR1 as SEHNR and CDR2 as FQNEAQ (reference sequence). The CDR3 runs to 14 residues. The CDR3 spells CASSLAQNTGELFF. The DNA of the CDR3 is TGTGCCAGCAGCTTAGCTCAGAACACCGGGGAGCTGTTTTTT.

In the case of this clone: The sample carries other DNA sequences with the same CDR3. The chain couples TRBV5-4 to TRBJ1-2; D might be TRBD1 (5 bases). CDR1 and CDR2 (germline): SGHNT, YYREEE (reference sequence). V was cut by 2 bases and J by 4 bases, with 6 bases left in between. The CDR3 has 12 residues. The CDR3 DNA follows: TGTGCCAGCAGCTTAGACAGCTATGGCTACACCTTC. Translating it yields CASSLDSYGYTF.

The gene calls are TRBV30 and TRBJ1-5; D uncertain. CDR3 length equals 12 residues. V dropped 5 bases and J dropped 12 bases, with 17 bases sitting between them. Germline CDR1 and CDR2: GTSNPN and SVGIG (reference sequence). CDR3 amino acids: CAWGSWVGDQHF. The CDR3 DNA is TGTGCCTGGGGGAGTTGGGTGGGCGACCAGCATTTT.

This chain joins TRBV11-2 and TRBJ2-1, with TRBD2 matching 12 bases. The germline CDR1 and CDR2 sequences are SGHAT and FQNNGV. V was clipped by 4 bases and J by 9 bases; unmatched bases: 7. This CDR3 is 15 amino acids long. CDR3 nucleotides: TGTGCCAGCAGCTATACTAGCGGGGGGCAAGGTGAGCAGTTCTTC. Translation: CASSYTSGGQGEQFF.

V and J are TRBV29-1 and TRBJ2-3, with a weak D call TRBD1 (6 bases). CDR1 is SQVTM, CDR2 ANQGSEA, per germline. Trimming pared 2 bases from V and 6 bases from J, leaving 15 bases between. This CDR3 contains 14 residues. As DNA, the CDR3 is TGCAGCGTTGAACCCAGGGGAGTGTGGGATACGCAGTATTTT. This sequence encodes CSVEPRGVWDTQYF.

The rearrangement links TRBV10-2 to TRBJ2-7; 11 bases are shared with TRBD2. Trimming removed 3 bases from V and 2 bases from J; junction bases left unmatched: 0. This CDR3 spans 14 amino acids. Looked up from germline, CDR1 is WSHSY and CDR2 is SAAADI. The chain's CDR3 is CASSELAGAYEQYF. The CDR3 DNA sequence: TGCGCCAGCAGTGAACTAGCGGGGGCCTACGAGCAGTACTTC.

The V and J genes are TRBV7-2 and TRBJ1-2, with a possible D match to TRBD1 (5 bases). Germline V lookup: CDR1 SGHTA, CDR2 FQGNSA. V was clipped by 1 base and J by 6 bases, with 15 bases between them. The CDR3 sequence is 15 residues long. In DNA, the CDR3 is TGTGCCAGCAGCTTAGGGGGCCGGGTTTCTGATGGCTACACCTTC. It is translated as CASSLGGRVSDGYTF.

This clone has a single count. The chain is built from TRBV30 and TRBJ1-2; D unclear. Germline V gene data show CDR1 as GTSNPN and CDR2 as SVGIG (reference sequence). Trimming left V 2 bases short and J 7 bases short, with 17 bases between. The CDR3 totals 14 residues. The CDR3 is CAWSPTRGLRGYTF. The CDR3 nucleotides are TGTGCCTGGAGTCCTACTCGGGGTTTGCGTGGCTACACCTTC.

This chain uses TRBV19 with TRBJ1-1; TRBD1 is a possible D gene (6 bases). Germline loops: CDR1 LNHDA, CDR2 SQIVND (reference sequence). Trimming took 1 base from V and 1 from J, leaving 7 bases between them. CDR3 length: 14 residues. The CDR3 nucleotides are TGTGCCAGTAGTATAGCCAGGGGGAACACTGAAGCTTTCTTT. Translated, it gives CASSIARGNTEAFF. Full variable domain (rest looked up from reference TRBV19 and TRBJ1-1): DGGITQSPKYLFRKEGQNVTLSCEQNLNHDAMYWYRQDPGQGLRLIYYSQIVNDFQKGDIAEGYSVSREKKESFPLTVTSAQKNPTAFYLCASSIARGNTEAFFGQGTRLTVV.

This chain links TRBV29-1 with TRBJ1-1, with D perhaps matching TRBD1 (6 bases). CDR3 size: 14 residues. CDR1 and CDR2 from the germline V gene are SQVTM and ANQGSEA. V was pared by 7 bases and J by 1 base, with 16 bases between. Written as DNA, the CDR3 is TGCAGCGGCGGATGGACAGCCCAGAACACTGAAGCTTTCTTT. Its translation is CSGGWTAQNTEAFF.

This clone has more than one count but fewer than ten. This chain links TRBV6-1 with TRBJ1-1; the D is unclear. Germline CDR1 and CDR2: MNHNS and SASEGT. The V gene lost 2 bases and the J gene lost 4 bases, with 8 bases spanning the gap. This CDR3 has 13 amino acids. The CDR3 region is CASSEYGPTEAFF. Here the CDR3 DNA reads TGTGCCAGCAGTGAATATGGCCCCACTGAAGCTTTCTTT.

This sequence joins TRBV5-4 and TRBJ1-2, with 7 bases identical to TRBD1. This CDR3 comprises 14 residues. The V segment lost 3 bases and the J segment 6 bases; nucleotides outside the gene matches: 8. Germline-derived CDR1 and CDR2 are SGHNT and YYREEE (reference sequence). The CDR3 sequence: CASSSPGQQNGYTF. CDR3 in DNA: TGTGCCAGCAGCTCGCCGGGACAGCAGAATGGCTACACCTTC.